This T cell receptor beta chain came from a study of beta chain features in type 1 diabetes. Study observations and caveats: Moderate yet significant TCRB CDR3 shortening was seen in Type 1 diabetes patients in all four CD4+ subsets. Healthy donors had naive, central memory and Treg TCRB repertoires that appeared less similar than those seen among patients. Small HLA sub-analyses could not settle whether HLA shapes TCRB rearrangement. Because the template was cDNA, high-expressing cells might be over-represented.

CDR1 is SGHRS and CDR2 is YFSETQ in the germline V gene. V was pared by 4 bases and J by 7 bases, with 21 bases between. The CDR3 contains 15 residues. This clone showed up just a few times. Its antigen is currently unknown. All of the isolated RNA was reverse transcribed, so expressed TCRB transcripts were sequenced. The method was immunoSEQ multiplex PCR; TCRdb's version includes in-frame clones alone and lacks a portion of them. In the table there are 640,000 or so clones, roughly 13% of which are singletons. This rearrangement joins TRBV5-1 to TRBJ2-7; D gene uncertain. The sample was naive CD4+ T cells from blood. The TCR sequence derives from a man younger than 35 with type 1 diabetes. The DNA for the CDR3 is TGCGCCAGCAGCCGTGCCCGTGACCCCGCTGAAGAGCAGTACTTC. This gives the protein CASSRARDPAEEQYF.